These 22 T cell receptor beta chains were all obtained from the same sample, sequenced in a study of neurological immune-mediated disorders. TCRdb re-derived calls from the 5' RACE reads in MiXCR, one entry per CDR3 protein. This sample has roughly 23,000 distinct CDR3 sequences, with about 10% found just once. Sequenced material: PBMCs. The receptors were sampled from a woman in her fifties or sixties with HTLV-1-associated myelopathy (HAM/TSP).

At least ten counts were recorded for this clonotype. J is TRBJ1-1 and V is TRBV6-1; D may be TRBD1 (6 bases). Trimming cost V 5 bases and J 0 bases, with 13 bases left between them. In germline, CDR1 is MNHNS, CDR2 SASEGT. This CDR3 contains 15 residues. DNA for the CDR3: TGTGCCAGCAGTACAGGACAGAGCATGAACACTGAAGCTTTCTTT. Translating it yields CASSTGQSMNTEAFF.

Ten or more counts support this clonotype. J is TRBJ2-7 and V is TRBV6-5, with D maybe TRBD2 (7 bases). The length of the CDR3 is 12 residues. Germline-derived CDR1 and CDR2 are MNHEY and SVGAGI. V was clipped by 11 bases and J by 2 bases, with 13 bases between them. This CDR3 is CAGRGEPYEQYF. The DNA for the CDR3 is TGTGCCGGGAGGGGGGAGCCCTACGAGCAGTACTTC.

This clonotype was observed many times. This chain links TRBV6-1 with TRBJ2-7, with 9 bases identical to TRBD2. Germline lookup yields CDR1 MNHNS and CDR2 SASEGT. CDR3 length equals 14 residues. Unmatched junction bases numbered 5, after V lost 1 base and J lost 7 bases. CDR3 in amino acids: CASSEEAGGREQYF. In nucleotides, the CDR3 is TGTGCCAGCAGTGAAGAGGCGGGGGGGCGGGAGCAGTACTTC.

This chain links TRBV2 with TRBJ1-1, with TRBD1 identical over 11 bases. The CDR3 consists of 15 residues. CDR1 and CDR2 (germline): SNHLY, FYNNEI. Germline trimming cut 6 bases from V and 4 bases from J; bases unmatched to any gene: 7. In DNA form, the CDR3 reads TGTGCCAGCAGCTTATCTGGGACAGGGGGCACTGAAGCTTTCTTT. This gives the protein CASSLSGTGGTEAFF.

This clonotype was counted at least ten times. This chain links TRBV16 with TRBJ1-1; D unclear. Germline V gene lookup returns CDR1 KGHSY and CDR2 FQNENV. This CDR3 has 14 residues. Trimming removed 5 bases from V and 1 base from J, with 11 bases in between. The CDR3 nucleotides are TGTGCCAGCAGCAACGTGGGCTCGAACACTGAAGCTTTCTTT. As protein: CASSNVGSNTEAFF. The entire variable domain, with the rest obtained from reference TRBV16 and TRBJ1-1, is as follows: GEEVAQTPKHLVRGEGQKAKLYCAPIKGHSYVFWYQQVLKNEFKFLISFQNENVFDETGMPKERFSAKCLPNSPCSLEIQATKLEDSAVYFCASSNVGSNTEAFFGQGTRLTVV.

The table lists this clonotype with many counts. V usage is TRBV9 and J usage is TRBJ2-2, with D tentatively TRBD1 (6 bases). The V and J ends lost 3 bases and 6 bases respectively, with 18 bases between them. CDR3 length equals 16 residues. CDR1 is SGDLS and CDR2 is YYNGEE in the germline V gene. The CDR3 region is CASSARGGEGAGELFF. In DNA, the CDR3 is TGTGCCAGCAGCGCCCGAGGGGGAGAAGGAGCCGGGGAGCTGTTTTTT.

The table lists this clonotype with a few counts. V usage is TRBV9 and J usage is TRBJ1-1, with no clear D. The V gene's germline CDR1 is SGDLS and CDR2 YYNGEE. V dropped 4 bases and J dropped 4 bases, with 20 bases sitting between them. The CDR3 has 16 residues. CDR3: CASSPQIKTVGTEAFF. CDR3 nucleotides: TGTGCCAGCAGCCCACAGATAAAAACAGTTGGCACTGAAGCTTTCTTT.

This clonotype was seen repeatedly, ten times or more. The chain employs TRBV10-3 and TRBJ1-2, with a possible D match to TRBD1 (6 bases). The CDR3 contains 16 residues. Trimming took 5 bases from V and 3 from J, leaving 19 bases between them. Germline V gives CDR1 ENHRY, CDR2 SYGVKD. The CDR3 sequence: CAISQGQLLSDYGYTF. CDR3 DNA sequence: TGTGCCATCAGTCAAGGACAGCTCTTATCGGACTATGGCTACACCTTC.

This clonotype was seen repeatedly, ten times or more. The chain is built from TRBV11-2 and TRBJ2-7; no clear D gene. CDR3 size: 13 residues. The germline CDR1 and CDR2 sequences are SGHAT and FQNNGV. With 1 base removed from V and 3 bases from J, the gap between germline ends came to 7 bases. The CDR3 coding sequence is TGTGCCAGCAGCTTAGGGCGGATCTACGAGCAGTACTTC. As protein: CASSLGRIYEQYF.

This clonotype was counted ten times or more. This rearrangement joins TRBV7-8 to TRBJ1-1; the D is unclear. The V end was cut by 5 bases, the J end by 3 bases, with 7 bases between. Looked up from germline, CDR1 is SGHVS and CDR2 is FQNEAQ. This CDR3 comprises 12 residues. This chain's CDR3 is CASSPRYTEAFF. In DNA form, the CDR3 reads TGTGCCAGCAGCCCCCGATACACTGAAGCTTTCTTT.

At least ten counts were recorded for this clonotype. J is TRBJ2-7 and V is TRBV6-1; no definite D call. Deletions cut 0 bases from V and 0 bases from J, with 6 bases between. Germline-derived CDR1 and CDR2 are MNHNS and SASEGT. The CDR3 runs 14 residues. CDR3 amino acids: CASSEASNSYEQYF. The CDR3 nucleotides are TGTGCCAGCAGTGAAGCGAGCAACTCCTACGAGCAGTACTTC.

This clonotype has ten or more counts. J is TRBJ2-7 and V is TRBV10-3, with 9 bases matching TRBD2. Unmatched junction bases numbered 3, after V lost 4 bases and J lost 2 bases. This CDR3 is 14 amino acids long. Germline lookup yields CDR1 ENHRY and CDR2 SYGVKD. The CDR3 sequence: CAISGAGGPYEQYF. In nucleotides, the CDR3 is TGTGCCATCAGTGGGGCGGGGGGGCCCTACGAGCAGTACTTC.

The table lists this clonotype with many counts. The chain is built from TRBV7-8 and TRBJ1-1, with D hard to call. The germline V gene encodes CDR1 SGHVS and CDR2 FQNEAQ. V dropped 1 base and J dropped 2 bases, with 5 bases sitting between them. The CDR3 runs 13 residues. Here the CDR3 reads CASSLGENTEAFF. The CDR3 nucleotides read TGTGCCAGCAGCTTAGGTGAAAACACTGAAGCTTTCTTT. The full variable domain, its missing parts supplied by reference TRBV7-8 and TRBJ1-1, is GAGVSQSPRYKVAKRGQDVALRCDPISGHVSLFWYQQALGQGPEFLTYFQNEAQLDKSGLPSDRFFAERPEGSVSTLKIQRTQQEDSAVYLCASSLGENTEAFFGQGTRLTVV.

This clonotype was seen repeatedly, ten times or more. The rearrangement links TRBV20-1 to TRBJ1-1; D might be TRBD1 (6 bases). Germline V lookup: CDR1 DFQATT, CDR2 SNEGSKA (reference sequence). The CDR3 extends over 12 amino acids. V lost 5 bases to trimming and J lost 4 bases, with 11 bases between them. This chain's CDR3 is CSAGRGGTEAFF. The DNA for the CDR3 is TGCAGTGCTGGGAGGGGGGGCACTGAAGCTTTCTTT.

There are many counts of this clonotype. The chain carries TRBV11-2 and TRBJ2-7; maybe TRBD1 (6 bases). The V end was cut by 5 bases, the J end by 7 bases, with 15 bases between. The germline CDR1 and CDR2 sequences are SGHAT and FQNNGV. The CDR3 loop spans 13 amino acids. DNA of the CDR3: TGTGCCAGCAGCCAGTCCAGACAGGCGGAGCAGTACTTC. It codes for CASSQSRQAEQYF.

This clonotype occurred many times. This chain joins TRBV20-1 and TRBJ1-2; 7 nucleotides align to TRBD1. CDR3 size: 14 residues. Germline lookup yields CDR1 DFQATT and CDR2 SNEGSKA (reference sequence). Trimming removed 6 bases from V and 5 bases from J; junction bases left unmatched: 12. In nucleotides, the CDR3 is TGCAGTGCCCCTCGGACAGGCGTCCCATATGGCTACACCTTC. Its protein is CSAPRTGVPYGYTF.

This clonotype occurred many times. V usage is TRBV5-1 and J usage is TRBJ1-2; no definite D call. From germline, CDR1 is SGHRS and CDR2 YFSETQ. Between the trimmed V and J ends, which lost 5 bases and 4 bases, there was a span of 15 bases. The CDR3 runs 14 residues. The DNA of the CDR3 is TGCGCCAGCAGTTCTACTACCCAGCGCTATGGCTACACCTTC. Its translation: CASSSTTQRYGYTF.

This clonotype was seen ten or more times. This sequence joins TRBV7-9 and TRBJ2-3, with D hard to call. The CDR3 consists of 11 residues. Germline V gene sequence: CDR1 SEHNR, CDR2 FQNEAQ (reference sequence). Trimming pared 5 bases from V and 2 bases from J, leaving 2 bases between. The CDR3 DNA follows: TGTGCCAGCAGCGACACAGATACGCAGTATTTT. It translates to CASSDTDTQYF.

This clonotype is termed medium-sized (0.01 to 0.1%). The chain couples TRBV20-1 to TRBJ2-3; either TRBD1 or TRBD2 may fit D (5 bases each). Looked up from germline, CDR1 is DFQATT and CDR2 is SNEGSKA (reference sequence). The CDR3 has 14 amino acids. Deletions cut 4 bases from V and 4 bases from J, with 15 bases between. CDR3 sequence: CSANWAGSSDTQYF. CDR3 DNA sequence: TGCAGTGCTAATTGGGCAGGGAGTTCAGATACGCAGTATTTT.

This clonotype was detected ten times or more. The rearrangement joins TRBV20-1 to TRBJ2-5, with TRBD1 matching 7 bases. Unmatched junction bases numbered 12, after V lost 3 bases and J lost 5 bases. The CDR3 has 15 amino acids. The germline V gene encodes CDR1 DFQATT and CDR2 SNEGSKA (reference sequence). The CDR3 nucleotides read TGCAGTGCTAGCCTGAACAGGGGACCCCGGGAGACCCAGTACTTC. This sequence encodes CSASLNRGPRETQYF.

This clonotype was seen ten or more times. At one end the junction does not follow the germline gene, possibly because of a read error. The chain joins TRBV5-5 to TRBJ1-5; TRBD1 agrees at 9 bases. In germline, CDR1 is SGHKS, CDR2 YYEKEE (reference sequence). The CDR3 runs 17 residues. The CDR3 protein is CATSYRPRGQGDQPQHF. CDR3 DNA sequence: TGTGCCACCAGCTACCGCCCTCGGGGACAGGGTGATCAGCCCCAGCATTTT. The full variable domain, with the rest looked up from reference TRBV5-5 and TRBJ1-5, is DAGVTQSPTHLIKTRGQQVTLRCSPISGHKSVSWYQQVLGQGPQFIFQYYEKEERGRGNFPDRFSARQFPNYSSELNVNALLLGDSALYLCATSYRPRGQGDQPQHFGDGTRLSIL.

Many counts were recorded for this clonotype. The rearrangement links TRBV5-1 to TRBJ2-7, with D unclear. Germline-derived CDR1 and CDR2 are SGHRS and YFSETQ. Trimming took 2 bases from V and 0 from J, leaving 9 bases between them. The CDR3 runs 14 residues. DNA for the CDR3: TGCGCCAGCAGCTTCGGAGTAACCTCCTACGAGCAGTACTTC. Translating it yields CASSFGVTSYEQYF.